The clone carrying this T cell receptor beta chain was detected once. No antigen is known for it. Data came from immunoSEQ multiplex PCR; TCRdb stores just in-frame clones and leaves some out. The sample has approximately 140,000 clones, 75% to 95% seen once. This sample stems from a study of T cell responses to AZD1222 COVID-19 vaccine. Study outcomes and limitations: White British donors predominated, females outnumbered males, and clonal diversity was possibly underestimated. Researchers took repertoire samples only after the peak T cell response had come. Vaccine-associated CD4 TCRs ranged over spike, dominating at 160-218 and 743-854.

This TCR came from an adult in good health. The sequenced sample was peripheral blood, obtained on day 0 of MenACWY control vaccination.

The chain's CDR3 is CSVELPKHLNYGYTF. The CDR3 nucleotides are TGCAGCGTTGAACTCCCAAAGCACTTGAACTATGGCTACACCTTC. J is TRBJ1-2 and V is TRBV29-1; unclear D gene. The CDR3 consists of 15 residues. Trimming left V 2 bases short and J 2 bases short, with 15 bases between. CDR1 is SQVTM, CDR2 ANQGSEA, per germline.